The 18 T cell receptor beta chains in this list originate from one sample, sequenced in a study of vaccination and CD4 T cells after COVID-19. Oncomine TCR Beta short-read sequencing was applied to DNA from cultured CD4+ T cells. Via MiXCR, TCRdb re-called the PCR reads, giving one row per CDR3 protein. This table has tens of thousands of distinct CDR3 sequences, around 28% appearing once. Time point here: late sampling 161 to 241 days after vaccination in a few convalescent patients. Treatment here: approximately nine-day PBMC culture with coronavirus spike peptide pools or control peptides (ViraFEST assay). These TCRs are of unknown antigen specificity. The sequenced sample was CD4+ T cells from blood, cultured in vitro, obtained about 7 months after SARS-CoV-2 vaccination. Receptor source: a human donor who had recovered from COVID-19.

The chain is built from TRBV7-2 and TRBJ2-3; TRBD2 matches 7 bases. Germline values: CDR1 SGHTA, CDR2 FQGNSA. Losses at the gene ends were 7 bases for V and 3 bases for J; bases not matched to a gene: 4. The CDR3 covers 13 residues. DNA of the CDR3: TGTGCCAGCATCCAGGGAGGGACAGATACGCAGTATTTT. It encodes CASIQGGTDTQYF. The full variable domain, its missing parts supplied by reference TRBV7-2 and TRBJ2-3, is GAGVSQSPSNKVTEKGKDVELRCDPISGHTALYWYRQSLGQGLEFLIYFQGNSAPDKSGLPSDRFSAERTGGSVSTLTIQRTQQEDSAVYLCASIQGGTDTQYFGPGTRLTVL.

This clonotype occurred a few times. The chain is built from TRBV7-2 and TRBJ1-5; weak D call: TRBD1 (6 bases). Germline V lookup: CDR1 SGHTA, CDR2 FQGNSA. V gave up 1 base and J gave up 1 base, with 8 bases separating them. The CDR3 is 15 residues long. CDR3 bases: TGTGCCAGCAGCTTAGGAGGGGGAAGCAATCAGCCCCAGCATTTT. Protein sequence: CASSLGGGSNQPQHF. The variable domain in full, completed from reference TRBV7-2 and TRBJ1-5, reads GAGVSQSPSNKVTEKGKDVELRCDPISGHTALYWYRQSLGQGLEFLIYFQGNSAPDKSGLPSDRFSAERTGGSVSTLTIQRTQQEDSAVYLCASSLGGGSNQPQHFGDGTRLSIL.

V and J are TRBV20-1 and TRBJ2-1; D is perhaps TRBD2 (6 bases). Trimming took 1 base from V and 0 from J, leaving 7 bases between them. This CDR3 contains 14 residues. CDR1 and CDR2 from the germline V gene are DFQATT and SNEGSKA (reference sequence). The CDR3 coding sequence is TGCAGTGCTAGAGTAGCGGCCTCCTACAATGAGCAGTTCTTC. It codes for CSARVAASYNEQFF.

This clonotype was seen only a few times. The chain carries TRBV7-2 and TRBJ2-1, with 15 bases identical to TRBD2. J gave up 14 bases and V 4 bases, and 6 bases lay outside the gene matches. The CDR3 extends over 14 amino acids. In germline, CDR1 is SGHTA, CDR2 FQGNSA. The CDR3 nucleotides are TGTGCCAGCAGCTCAGGACTAGCGGGAGGGAATAAGTTCTTC. Its translation is CASSSGLAGGNKFF.

This clonotype was seen more than once but under ten times. The chain links TRBV20-1 to TRBJ1-1; D unresolved. Germline CDR1 DFQATT, CDR2 SNEGSKA (reference sequence). The CDR3 has 13 residues. Trimming shortened V by 6 bases and J by 6 bases, and 17 bases separated the two germline ends. The CDR3 sequence is CSAPPVGYSEAFF. For the CDR3, the DNA is TGCAGTGCGCCGCCTGTTGGCTATTCTGAAGCTTTCTTT.

The chain combines TRBV11-1 with TRBJ2-1; 9 positions agree with TRBD2. Germline V lookup: CDR1 SGHAT, CDR2 FQDESV (reference sequence). The CDR3 loop spans 14 amino acids. V lost 5 bases and J lost 5; bases outside the gene matches: 4. Written as DNA, the CDR3 is TGTGCCAGCAGCCCGGGGACTAGCAACAATGAGCAGTTCTTC. The encoded protein is CASSPGTSNNEQFF.

This clonotype came up a few times. The chain has TRBV20-1 and TRBJ2-7; no firm D call. CDR3 length equals 12 residues. V lost 0 bases and J 4 bases, leaving 7 bases between the germline ends. Germline V gene sequence: CDR1 DFQATT, CDR2 SNEGSKA (reference sequence). The CDR3 loop is CSARDNSYEQYF. In DNA form, the CDR3 reads TGCAGTGCTAGAGATAACAGTTACGAGCAGTACTTC.

A single count supports this clonotype. The CDR3 DNA sequence: TGTGCCAGCAGTTTATGGACTAGCGGGGACAATGAGCAGTTCTTC. Residues: CASSLWTSGDNEQFF. V usage is TRBV28 and J usage is TRBJ2-1; 11 nucleotides line up with TRBD2. The CDR3 runs to 15 residues. Per the germline V gene, CDR1 is MDHEN and CDR2 is SYDVKM. V lost 0 bases and J lost 5; bases outside the gene matches: 0.

This clonotype has a handful of counts. The chain has TRBV20-1 and TRBJ2-5, with 7 bases identical to TRBD2. This CDR3 contains 16 residues. In germline, CDR1 is DFQATT, CDR2 SNEGSKA (reference sequence). V trimming: 0 bases; J trimming: 5 bases; junction bases outside the gene matches: 12. The CDR3 DNA is TGCAGTGCTAGAGATCTTGAGGGAGGGCCCCGGGAGACCCAGTACTTC. Residues: CSARDLEGGPRETQYF.

The V call is TRBV20-1, the J call TRBJ2-5; weak D call: TRBD1 (6 bases). There are 12 residues in the CDR3. Germline lookup yields CDR1 DFQATT and CDR2 SNEGSKA (reference sequence). V dropped 1 base and J dropped 5 bases, with 8 bases sitting between them. The CDR3 region is CSARGTAETQYF. DNA for the CDR3: TGCAGTGCTAGAGGGACAGCGGAGACCCAGTACTTC.

The rearrangement joins TRBV6-1 to TRBJ1-5, with D possibly TRBD1 on 5 matching bases. Germline assignment: CDR1 MNHNS and CDR2 SASEGT. The CDR3 is 13 residues long. Trimming left V 6 bases short and J 5 bases short, with 11 bases between. Here the CDR3 DNA reads TGTGCCAGCAGGGGCCAGGGAGATCAGCCCCAGCATTTT. It encodes CASRGQGDQPQHF.

The chain is built from TRBV20-1 and TRBJ2-7; D may match TRBD1 or TRBD2 (5 bases each). Trimming left V 3 bases short and J 3 bases short, with 15 bases between. Germline CDR1 and CDR2: DFQATT and SNEGSKA (reference sequence). The CDR3 is 14 amino acids. CDR3 nucleotide sequence: TGCAGTGCTAGTACGCCAAGGGGAGTCTACGAGCAGTACTTC. Its protein product is CSASTPRGVYEQYF.

This clonotype was found a few times. This chain connects TRBV20-1 to TRBJ2-7; tentative D call: TRBD1 (5 bases). Germline V gene lookup returns CDR1 DFQATT and CDR2 SNEGSKA (reference sequence). The CDR3 has 11 amino acids. V lost 6 bases and J 2 bases, leaving 8 bases between the germline ends. DNA of the CDR3: TGCAGTGCCCCGACAGCCTACGAGCAGTACTTC. Its protein is CSAPTAYEQYF.

This chain connects TRBV6-2 or TRBV6-3 to TRBJ1-2; 7 bases match TRBD1. There are 17 residues in the CDR3. Losses at the gene ends were 7 bases for V and 1 base for J; bases not matched to a gene: 15. From germline, CDR1 is MNHEY and CDR2 SVGEGT. The chain's CDR3 is CASTSRGGDLFNYGYTF. The CDR3 DNA follows: TGTGCCAGCACCTCCAGGGGGGGGGACCTATTTAACTATGGCTACACCTTC.

This chain joins TRBV19 and TRBJ1-5; D not resolved. Per the germline V gene, CDR1 is LNHDA and CDR2 is SQIVND (reference sequence). The CDR3 length is 14 residues. V was clipped by 4 bases and J by 4 bases, with 11 bases between them. The CDR3: CASSNPLGNQPQHF. For the CDR3, the DNA is TGTGCCAGTAGTAATCCGCTCGGGAATCAGCCCCAGCATTTT.

This sequence joins TRBV28 and TRBJ1-3; TRBD1 matches at 9 bases. The germline V gene has CDR1 MDHEN and CDR2 SYDVKM. The CDR3 consists of 13 residues. V gave up 4 bases and J gave up 10 bases; unmatched junction bases: 5. CDR3 coding DNA: TGTGCCAGCAGTTCAGGGACAGGGTGGACCATATATTTT. Translating it yields CASSSGTGWTIYF.

The J gene is TRBJ2-1, the V gene TRBV2; D is unresolved. The CDR3 has 13 residues. The germline V gene encodes CDR1 SNHLY and CDR2 FYNNEI. V shed 1 base and J shed 4 bases, with 5 bases lying between them. The DNA of the CDR3 is TGTGCCAGCAGTGAAGGCGGTTACAATGAGCAGTTCTTC. Its translation is CASSEGGYNEQFF. Full variable domain (outside the CDR3, taken from reference TRBV2 and TRBJ2-1): EPEVTQTPSHQVTQMGQEVILRCVPISNHLYFYWYRQILGQKVEFLVSFYNNEISEKSEIFDDQFSVERPDGSNFTLKIRSTKLEDSAMYFCASSEGGYNEQFFGPGTRLTVL.

The chain uses TRBV6-1 and TRBJ2-2; 10 nucleotides align to TRBD2. Germline trimming cut 8 bases from V and 3 bases from J; bases unmatched to any gene: 9. CDR3 length: 16 amino acids. Germline assignment: CDR1 MNHNS and CDR2 SASEGT. This CDR3 reads CASGALAGGYTGELFF. The CDR3 nucleotides are TGTGCCAGCGGGGCGTTAGCGGGAGGCTACACCGGGGAGCTGTTTTTT.